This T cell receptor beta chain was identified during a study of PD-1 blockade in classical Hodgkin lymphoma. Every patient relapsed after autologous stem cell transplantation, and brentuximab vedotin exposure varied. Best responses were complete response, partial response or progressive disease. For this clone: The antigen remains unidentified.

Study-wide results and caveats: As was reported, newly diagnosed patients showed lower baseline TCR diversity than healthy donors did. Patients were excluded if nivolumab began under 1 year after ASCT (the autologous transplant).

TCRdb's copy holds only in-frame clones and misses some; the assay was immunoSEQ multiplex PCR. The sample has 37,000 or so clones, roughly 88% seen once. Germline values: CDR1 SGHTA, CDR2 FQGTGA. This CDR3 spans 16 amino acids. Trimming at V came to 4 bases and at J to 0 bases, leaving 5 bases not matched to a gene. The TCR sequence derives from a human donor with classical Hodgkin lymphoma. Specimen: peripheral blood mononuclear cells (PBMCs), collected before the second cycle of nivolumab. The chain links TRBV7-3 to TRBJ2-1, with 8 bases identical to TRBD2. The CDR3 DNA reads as TGTGCCAGCAGCTCGGTAGCGGGATCCTCCTACAATGAGCAGTTCTTC. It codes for CASSSVAGSSYNEQFF.